The clone carrying this T cell receptor beta chain showed up just a few times. This could be a read error, since a much larger clone is one nucleotide away. Symptom resolution, clearance, or two negative PCRs marked the recovered donors of Cohort 3. Libraries were prepared by immunoSEQ multiplex PCR; TCRdb keeps only in-frame clonotypes and omits some of them. This table holds roughly 200,000 clones, more than 80% found once. The data belong to a study of blood T cell repertoires in COVID-19. Overall study context: PBMCs, B-cell-depleted T cells, or T cells provided the cDNA or gDNA that made up the material.

The origin of this receptor is a young man who had recovered from COVID-19. The material sequenced was PBMCs or T cells enriched from blood (not recorded which).

The CDR3 loop is CASSDSTSGNNEQFF. In nucleotides, the CDR3 is TGTGCCAGCAGTGACTCGACTAGCGGGAACAATGAGCAGTTCTTC. The chain is built from TRBV6-4 and TRBJ2-1; the match to TRBD2 covers 11 bases. The CDR3 has 15 amino acids. Unmatched junction bases numbered 0, after V lost 0 bases and J lost 5 bases. Germline CDR1 and CDR2: MRHNA and SNTAGT.